This T cell receptor beta chain was identified during a study of response to subunit inactivated influenza vaccine. Broader study findings: T cells newly recruited by each seasonal influenza vaccination are few, the authors suggested.

The CDR3 totals 15 residues. V lost 3 bases and J 2 bases, leaving 15 bases between the germline ends. Germline CDR1 is SGHNT and CDR2 is YYREEE (reference sequence). Concerning this clonotype: Its specificity is not known.

TCRdb analysed the RT-PCR reads with MiXCR anew, one entry per CDR3 protein. Found here are 160,000 or so distinct CDR3 sequences, 11% of them singletons; the top ten hold around 11%. Sequencing used non-naive T cells sorted from PBMCs, obtained 40 to 50 days after vaccination. The chain recombines TRBV5-4 with TRBJ2-7; TRBD2 might be the D (6 bases). This receptor was obtained from a man aged 50-59 years who received an inactivated influenza vaccine. The CDR3 DNA follows: TGTGCCAGCAGCTCCTCCGGGACTGTGGCCTACGAGCAGTACTTC. Its protein product is CASSSSGTVAYEQYF.